The present TCR beta chain was sequenced within a study of blood T cells in healthy people across ages. To note about this clonotype: The antigen remains undetermined.

Sample-barcoded 5' priming and a J-beta primer mix drove a second PCR of 7 to 11 cycles. A template-switch adaptor containing 12 random nucleotides labeled each cDNA molecule. TCRdb analysed the 5' RACE reads with MiXCR anew, one entry per CDR3 protein. The sample lists over a million distinct CDR3 sequences; 35% to 45% were seen once. Study-wide results and caveats: Changes in expanded clonotypes were possibly confounded, as the CMV status of donors was unknown. Greater diversity and more naive CD4+ cells were seen in long-lived donors than in aged donors.

The CDR3 sequence is 15 residues long. Trimming pared 5 bases from V and 4 bases from J, leaving 18 bases between. The germline V gene has CDR1 MNHEY and CDR2 SMNVEV (reference sequence). The source is a woman aged 18-30 years in good health. The chain is built from TRBV27 and TRBJ2-7, with D uncertain. Sequencing input: blood. The CDR3 bases are TGTGCCAGCAGTAGGCGGTGGGTAGGTGGGTACGAGCAGTACTTC. It specifies CASSRRWVGGYEQYF.